What follows are 2 T cell receptor beta chains derived from one specimen sequenced in a study of T cells in Graves' hyperthyroidism and ophthalmopathy. The TCR beta CDR3 regions underwent amplification using RNA transcripts as the source. HTBI primers were the set used in a first-round RT-PCR of the TCR CDR3. A single record per CDR3 protein comes from TCRdb applying MiXCR to the multiplex PCR reads. The data contain hundreds of thousands of distinct CDR3 sequences, roughly 13% of them seen just once; the ten biggest clones take up roughly 5.5%. The specimen was blood. The receptors stem from a woman in her thirties with Graves' hyperthyroidism that later progressed to Graves' ophthalmopathy.

The genes are TRBV7-3 and TRBJ2-1, with 13 positions matching TRBD2. CDR1 is SGHTA and CDR2 is FQGTGA in the germline V gene. This CDR3 comprises 18 residues. V lost 4 bases, J lost 0 bases, and 6 bases stayed unmatched. CDR3 DNA sequence: TGTGCCAGCAGCTCGACTAGCGGGAGGTACAGCTCCTACAATGAGCAGTTCTTC. Its translation is CASSSTSGRYSSYNEQFF.

Points on this clonotype: Since a much larger clone is just one base distant, this may be a read error. The chain uses TRBV11-2 and TRBJ1-2; D is undetermined. Per germline, CDR1 SGHAT and CDR2 FQNNGV. The CDR3 loop spans 11 amino acids. CDR3 sequence reads: CTSSLGQSYTF. DNA of the CDR3: TGTACCAGCAGCTTAGGGCAGAGCTACACCTTC.